This TCR beta chain was sequenced for a study of cytomegalovirus exposure and HLA in healthy donors. Donors had nominal health at sampling but likely had unrecorded immune exposures. V lost 2 bases and J lost 2; bases outside the gene matches: 5. This CDR3 is 15 amino acids long. The germline V gene has CDR1 KGHSH and CDR2 LQKENI. A remark on this clone: Its specificity is unknown.

General study results and limits: TCR beta chain V- and J-gene trimming was linked, in a later analysis, to a missense variant in DCLRE1C.

Primers: 60 Vbeta forward and 13 Jbeta reverse. Sequenced by immunoSEQ multiplex PCR; TCRdb stores in-frame clones only, minus some. In the table there are approximately 120,000 clones, 70% to 80% of which are singletons. The J gene is TRBJ2-7, the V gene TRBV18; TRBD1 matches 8 bases. The sample was PBMCs. This TCR was recovered from a man aged 50 to 60 in good health and CMV-seronegative. Here the CDR3 reads CASSPGQGGTYEQYV. The DNA of the CDR3 is TGTGCCAGCTCACCAGGACAGGGAGGTACCTACGAGCAGTACGTC.